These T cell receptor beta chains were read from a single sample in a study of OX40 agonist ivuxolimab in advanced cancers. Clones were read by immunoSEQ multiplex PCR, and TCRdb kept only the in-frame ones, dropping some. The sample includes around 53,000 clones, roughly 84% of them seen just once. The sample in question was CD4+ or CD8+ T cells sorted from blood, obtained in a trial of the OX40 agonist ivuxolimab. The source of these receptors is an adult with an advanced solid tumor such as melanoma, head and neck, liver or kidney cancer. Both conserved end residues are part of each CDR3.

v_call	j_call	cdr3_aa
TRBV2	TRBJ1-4	CASRTGAGEKLFF
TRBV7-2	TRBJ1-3	CASSLGAGNGNTIYF
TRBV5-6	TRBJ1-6	CASSFRFSASSYNSPLHF
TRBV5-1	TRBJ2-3	CASNRDSGTDTQYF
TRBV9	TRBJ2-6	CASRSGISGANVLTF
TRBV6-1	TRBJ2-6	CASSVTGISGANVLTF
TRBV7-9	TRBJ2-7	CASSTGLAGLHEQYF
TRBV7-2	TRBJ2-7	CASSLRGGSGSYEQYF
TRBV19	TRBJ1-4	CASSIAQNEKLFF
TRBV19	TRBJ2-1	CASSIAVAGSLEQFF
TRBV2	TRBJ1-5	CASSEGNSNQPQHF
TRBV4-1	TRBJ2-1	CASSQDPGNEQFF
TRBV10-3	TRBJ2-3	CAISAAGGHTDTQYF
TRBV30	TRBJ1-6	CAWTVEYNSPLHF
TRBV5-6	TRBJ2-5	CASSLFGTSDGTQYF
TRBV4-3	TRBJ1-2	CASSQGSGQANYGYTF
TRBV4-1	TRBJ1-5	CASSQDWGTASNQPQHF